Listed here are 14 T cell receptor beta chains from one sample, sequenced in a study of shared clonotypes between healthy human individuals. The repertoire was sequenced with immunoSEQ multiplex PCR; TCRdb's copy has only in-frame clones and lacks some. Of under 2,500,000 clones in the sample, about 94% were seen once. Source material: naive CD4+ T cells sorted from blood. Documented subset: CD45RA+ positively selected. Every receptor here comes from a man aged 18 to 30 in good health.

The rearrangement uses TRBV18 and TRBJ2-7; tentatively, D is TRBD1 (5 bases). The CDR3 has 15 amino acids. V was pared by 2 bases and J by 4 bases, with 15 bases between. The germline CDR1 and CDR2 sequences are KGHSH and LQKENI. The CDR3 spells CASSPVPSAGYEQYF. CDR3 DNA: TGTGCCAGCTCACCAGTCCCATCGGCAGGGTACGAGCAGTACTTC.

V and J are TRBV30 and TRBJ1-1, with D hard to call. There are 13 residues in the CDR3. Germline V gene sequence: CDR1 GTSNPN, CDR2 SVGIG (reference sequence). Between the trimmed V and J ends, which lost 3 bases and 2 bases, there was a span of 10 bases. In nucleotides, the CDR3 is TGTGCCTGGAGAGTGACTTCCAACACTGAAGCTTTCTTT. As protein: CAWRVTSNTEAFF.

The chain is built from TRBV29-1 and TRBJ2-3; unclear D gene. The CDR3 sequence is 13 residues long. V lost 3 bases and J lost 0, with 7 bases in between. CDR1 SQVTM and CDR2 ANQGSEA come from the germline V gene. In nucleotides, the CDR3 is TGCAGCGTTGATCCCGCTAGCACAGATACGCAGTATTTT. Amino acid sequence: CSVDPASTDTQYF.

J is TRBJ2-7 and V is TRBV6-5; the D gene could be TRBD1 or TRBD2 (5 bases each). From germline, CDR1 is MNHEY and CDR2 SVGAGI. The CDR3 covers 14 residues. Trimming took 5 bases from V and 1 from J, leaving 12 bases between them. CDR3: CASSGRDASYEQYF. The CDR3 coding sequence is TGTGCCAGCAGTGGCCGGGACGCTTCCTACGAGCAGTACTTC.

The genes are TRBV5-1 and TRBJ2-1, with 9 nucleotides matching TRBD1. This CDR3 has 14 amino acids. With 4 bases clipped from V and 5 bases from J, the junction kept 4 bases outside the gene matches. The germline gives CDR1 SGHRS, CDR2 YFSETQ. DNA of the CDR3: TGCGCCAGCAGCCAAGGGACAGGGAACAATGAGCAGTTCTTC. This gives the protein CASSQGTGNNEQFF.

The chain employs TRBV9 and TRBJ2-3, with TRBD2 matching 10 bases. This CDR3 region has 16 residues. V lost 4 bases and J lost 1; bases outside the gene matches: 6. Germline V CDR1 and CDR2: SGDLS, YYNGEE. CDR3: CASSTGTSDRTDTQYF. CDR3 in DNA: TGTGCCAGCAGCACTGGGACTAGCGACCGCACAGATACGCAGTATTTT.

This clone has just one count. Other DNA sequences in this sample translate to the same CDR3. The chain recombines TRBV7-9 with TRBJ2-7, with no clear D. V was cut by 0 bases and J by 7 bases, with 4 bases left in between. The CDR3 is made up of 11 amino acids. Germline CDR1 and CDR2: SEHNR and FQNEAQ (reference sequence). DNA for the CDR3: TGTGCCAGCAGCTTAGCCTGGGAGCAGTACTTC. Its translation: CASSLAWEQYF.

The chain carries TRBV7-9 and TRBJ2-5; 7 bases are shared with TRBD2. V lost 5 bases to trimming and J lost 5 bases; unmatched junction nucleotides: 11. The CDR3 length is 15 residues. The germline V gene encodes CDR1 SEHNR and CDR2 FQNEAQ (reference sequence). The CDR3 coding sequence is TGTGCCAGCAGCCCTAGGCGGGGAGGGATGGAGACCCAGTACTTC. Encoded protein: CASSPRRGGMETQYF.

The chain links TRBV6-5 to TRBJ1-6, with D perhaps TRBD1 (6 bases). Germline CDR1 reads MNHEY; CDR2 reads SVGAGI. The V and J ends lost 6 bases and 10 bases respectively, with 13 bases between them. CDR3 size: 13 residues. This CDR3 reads CASRKQGNSPLHF. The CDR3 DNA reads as TGTGCCAGCAGAAAACAGGGAAACTCACCCCTCCACTTT.

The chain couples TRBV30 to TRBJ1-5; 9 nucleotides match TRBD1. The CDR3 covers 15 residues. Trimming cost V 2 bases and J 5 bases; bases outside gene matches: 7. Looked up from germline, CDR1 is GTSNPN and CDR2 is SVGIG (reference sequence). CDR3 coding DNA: TGTGCCTGGAGTTCAGACAGGGGGTCCCATCAGCCCCAGCATTTT. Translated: CAWSSDRGSHQPQHF.

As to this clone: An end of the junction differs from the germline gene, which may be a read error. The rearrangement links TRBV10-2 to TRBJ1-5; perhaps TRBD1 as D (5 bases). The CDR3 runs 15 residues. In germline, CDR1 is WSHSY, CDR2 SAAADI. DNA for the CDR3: TGCACCAGCAGTGATGGGGCGATAGGCAATCAGCCCCAGCATTTT. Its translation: CTSSDGAIGNQPQHF.

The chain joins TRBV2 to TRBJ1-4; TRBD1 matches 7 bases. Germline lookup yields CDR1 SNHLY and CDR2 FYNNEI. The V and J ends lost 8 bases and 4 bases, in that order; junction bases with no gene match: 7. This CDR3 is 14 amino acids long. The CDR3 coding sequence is TGTGCCAGCCACTCAGACAGGGTTAATGAAAAACTGTTTTTT. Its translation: CASHSDRVNEKLFF.

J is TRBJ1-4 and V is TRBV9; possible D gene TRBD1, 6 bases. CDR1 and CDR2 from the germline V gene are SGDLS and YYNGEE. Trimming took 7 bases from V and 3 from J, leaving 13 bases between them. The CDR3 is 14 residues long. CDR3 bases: TGTGCCAGCGGTCGGACAGTTTCTAATGAAAAACTGTTTTTT. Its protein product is CASGRTVSNEKLFF.

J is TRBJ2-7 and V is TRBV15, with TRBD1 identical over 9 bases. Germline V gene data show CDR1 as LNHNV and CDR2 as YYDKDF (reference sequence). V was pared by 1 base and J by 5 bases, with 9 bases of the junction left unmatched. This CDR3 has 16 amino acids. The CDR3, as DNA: TGTGCCACCAGCAGAGTTCCGGGACAGGGAGGCCACGAGCAGTACTTC. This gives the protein CATSRVPGQGGHEQYF. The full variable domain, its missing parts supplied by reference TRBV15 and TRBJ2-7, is DAMVIQNPRYQVTQFGKPVTLSCSQTLNHNVMYWYQQKSSQAPKLLFHYYDKDFNNEADTPDNFQSRRPNTSFCFLDIRSPGLGDTAMYLCATSRVPGQGGHEQYFGPGTRLTVT.